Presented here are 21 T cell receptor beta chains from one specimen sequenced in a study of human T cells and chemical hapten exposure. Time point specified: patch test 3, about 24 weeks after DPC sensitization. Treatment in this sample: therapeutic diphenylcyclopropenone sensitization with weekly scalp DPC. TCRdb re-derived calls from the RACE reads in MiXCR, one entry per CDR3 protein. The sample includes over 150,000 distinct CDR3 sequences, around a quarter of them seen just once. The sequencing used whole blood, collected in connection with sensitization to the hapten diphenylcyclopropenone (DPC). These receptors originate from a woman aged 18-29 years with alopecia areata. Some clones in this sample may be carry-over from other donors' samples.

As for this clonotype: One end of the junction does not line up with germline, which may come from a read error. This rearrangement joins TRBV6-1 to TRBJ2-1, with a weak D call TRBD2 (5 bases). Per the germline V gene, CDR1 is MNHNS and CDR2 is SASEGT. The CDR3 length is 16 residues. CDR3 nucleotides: TGTGCCAGCAGTGAGAAGCGGATTTCTTTTTACAATGAGCGGTTCTTC. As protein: CASSEKRISFYNERFF.

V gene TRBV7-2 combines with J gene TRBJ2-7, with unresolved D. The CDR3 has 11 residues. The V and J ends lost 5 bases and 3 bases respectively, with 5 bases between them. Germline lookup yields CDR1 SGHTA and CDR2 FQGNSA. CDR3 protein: CASSAHYEQYF. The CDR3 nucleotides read TGTGCCAGCAGCGCCCACTACGAGCAGTACTTC.

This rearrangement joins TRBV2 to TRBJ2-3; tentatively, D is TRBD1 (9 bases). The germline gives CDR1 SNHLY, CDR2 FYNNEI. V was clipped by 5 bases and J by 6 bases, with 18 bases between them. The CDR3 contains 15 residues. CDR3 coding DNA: TGTGCCAGCAGTCCAATAGCGGGGACAGGGGATACGCAGTATTTT. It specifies CASSPIAGTGDTQYF.

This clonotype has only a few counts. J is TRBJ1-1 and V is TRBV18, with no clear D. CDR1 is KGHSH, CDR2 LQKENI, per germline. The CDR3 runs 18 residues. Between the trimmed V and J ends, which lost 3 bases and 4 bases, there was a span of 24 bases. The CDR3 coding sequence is TGTGCCAGCTCACCCGCGCTTGGGCCTCCGGGGTCATCCACTGAAGCTTTCTTT. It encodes CASSPALGPPGSSTEAFF.

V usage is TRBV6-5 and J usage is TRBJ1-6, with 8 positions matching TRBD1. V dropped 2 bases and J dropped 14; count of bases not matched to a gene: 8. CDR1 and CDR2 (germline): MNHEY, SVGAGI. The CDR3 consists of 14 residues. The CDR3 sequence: CASSYHGQGSTLHF. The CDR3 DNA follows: TGTGCCAGCAGTTACCACGGACAGGGATCGACCCTCCACTTT.

DNA of the CDR3: TGTGCCACCAGCAGAGATCGTGGGACAGGGTACAATGAGCAGTTCTTC. Translating gives CATSRDRGTGYNEQFF. The chain recombines TRBV15 with TRBJ2-1; 9 bases line up with TRBD1. CDR1 is LNHNV, CDR2 YYDKDF, per germline (reference sequence). The ends lost 0 bases at V and 4 bases at J; junction bases unmatched: 4. The CDR3 sequence is 16 residues long.

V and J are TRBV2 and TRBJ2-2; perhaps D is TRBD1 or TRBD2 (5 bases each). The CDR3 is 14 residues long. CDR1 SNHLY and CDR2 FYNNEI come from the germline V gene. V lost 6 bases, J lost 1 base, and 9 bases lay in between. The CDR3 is CASSRDENTGELFF. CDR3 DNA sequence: TGTGCCAGCAGCCGGGACGAGAACACCGGGGAGCTGTTTTTT.

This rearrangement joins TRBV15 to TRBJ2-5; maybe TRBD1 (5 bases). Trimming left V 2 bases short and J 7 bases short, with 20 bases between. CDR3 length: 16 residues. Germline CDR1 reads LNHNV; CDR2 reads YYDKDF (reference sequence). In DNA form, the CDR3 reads TGTGCCACCAGCAGACCCACGTTCGGAGTCAGGGTGACCCAGTACTTC. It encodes CATSRPTFGVRVTQYF.

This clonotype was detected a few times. CDR3 region: CASSLAGSSAPGNTIYF. For the CDR3, the DNA is TGTGCCAGCAGCTTAGCAGGGTCCTCGGCCCCCGGAAACACCATATATTTT. The chain combines TRBV7-6 with TRBJ1-3; D not resolved. The V end lost 0 bases, the J end lost 4 bases, and 16 bases lay between the germline ends. The CDR3 sequence is 17 residues long. CDR1 SGHVS and CDR2 FNYEAQ come from the germline V gene.

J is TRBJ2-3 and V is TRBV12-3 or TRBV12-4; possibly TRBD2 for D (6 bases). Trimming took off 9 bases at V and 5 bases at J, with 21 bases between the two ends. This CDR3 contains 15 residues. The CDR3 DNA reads TGTGCCAGTTTGAATAGACTAGTCTCTAGAGATACGCAGTATTTT. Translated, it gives CASLNRLVSRDTQYF.

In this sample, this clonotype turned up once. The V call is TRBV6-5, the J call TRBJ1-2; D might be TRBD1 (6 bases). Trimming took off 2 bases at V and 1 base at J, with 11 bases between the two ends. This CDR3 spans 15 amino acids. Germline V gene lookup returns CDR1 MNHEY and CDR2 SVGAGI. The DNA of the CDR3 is TGTGCCAGCAGTTACAGGGGGGATTTTAACTATGGCTACACCTTC. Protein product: CASSYRGDFNYGYTF.

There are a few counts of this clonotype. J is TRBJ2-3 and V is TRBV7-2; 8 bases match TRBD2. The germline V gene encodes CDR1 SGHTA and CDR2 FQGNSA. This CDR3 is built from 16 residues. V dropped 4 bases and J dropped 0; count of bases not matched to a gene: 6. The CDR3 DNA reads TGTGCCAGCAGCTCTTCTAGCGGGTATAGCACAGATACGCAGTATTTT. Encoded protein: CASSSSSGYSTDTQYF.

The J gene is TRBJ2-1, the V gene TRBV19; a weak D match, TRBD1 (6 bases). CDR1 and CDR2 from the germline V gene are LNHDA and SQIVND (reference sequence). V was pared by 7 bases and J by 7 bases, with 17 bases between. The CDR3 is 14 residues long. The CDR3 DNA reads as TGTGCCAGTAATCGGGACACGGGTTGGAATGAGCAGTTCTTC. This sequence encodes CASNRDTGWNEQFF.

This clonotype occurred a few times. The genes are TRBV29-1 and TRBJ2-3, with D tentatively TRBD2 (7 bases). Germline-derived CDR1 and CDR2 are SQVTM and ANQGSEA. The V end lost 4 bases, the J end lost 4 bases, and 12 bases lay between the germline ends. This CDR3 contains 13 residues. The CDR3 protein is CSVAGGRADTQYF. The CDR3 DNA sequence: TGCAGCGTTGCGGGGGGCCGGGCAGATACGCAGTATTTT.

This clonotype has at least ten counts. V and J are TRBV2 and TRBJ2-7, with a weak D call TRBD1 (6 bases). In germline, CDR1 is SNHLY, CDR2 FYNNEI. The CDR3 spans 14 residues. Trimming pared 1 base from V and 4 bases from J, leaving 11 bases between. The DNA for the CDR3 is TGTGCCAGCAGTGAAGGGGGGCCTCGTTACGAGCAGTACTTC. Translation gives CASSEGGPRYEQYF.

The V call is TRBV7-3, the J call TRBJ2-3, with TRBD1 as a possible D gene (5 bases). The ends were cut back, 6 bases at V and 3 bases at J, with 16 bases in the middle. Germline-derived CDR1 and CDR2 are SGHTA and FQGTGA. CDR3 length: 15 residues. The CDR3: CASSELQGLTDTQYF. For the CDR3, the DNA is TGTGCCAGCAGTGAGCTCCAGGGATTGACAGATACGCAGTATTTT.

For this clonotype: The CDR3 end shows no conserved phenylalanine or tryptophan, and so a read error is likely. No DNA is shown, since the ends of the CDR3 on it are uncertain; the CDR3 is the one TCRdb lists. The CDR3 sequence is CASRLAGQETQYI. V usage is TRBV12-2 and J usage is TRBJ2-5. TRBV12-2 is a pseudogene locus. The CDR3 length equals 13 residues, ends included.

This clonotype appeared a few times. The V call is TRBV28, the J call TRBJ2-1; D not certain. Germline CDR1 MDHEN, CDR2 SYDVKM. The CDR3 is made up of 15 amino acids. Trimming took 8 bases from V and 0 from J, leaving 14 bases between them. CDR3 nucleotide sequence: TGTGCCAGCTTAGTCTCCCCGAGCTCCTACAATGAGCAGTTCTTC. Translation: CASLVSPSSYNEQFF.

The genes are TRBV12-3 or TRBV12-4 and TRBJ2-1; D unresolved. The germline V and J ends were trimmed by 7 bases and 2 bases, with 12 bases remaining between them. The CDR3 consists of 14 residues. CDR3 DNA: TGTGCCAGCACTCCACGGAGTGCCTACAATGAGCAGTTCTTC. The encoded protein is CASTPRSAYNEQFF.

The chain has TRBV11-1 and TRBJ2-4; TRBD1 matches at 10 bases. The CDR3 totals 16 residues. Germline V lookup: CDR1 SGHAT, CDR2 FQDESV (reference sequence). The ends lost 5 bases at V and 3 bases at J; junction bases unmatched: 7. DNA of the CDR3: TGTGCCAGCAGCACAAGGACAGGGGGTTACAAAAACATTCAGTACTTC. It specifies CASSTRTGGYKNIQYF. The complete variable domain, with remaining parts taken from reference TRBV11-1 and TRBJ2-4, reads EAEVAQSPRYKITEKSQAVAFWCDPISGHATLYWYRQILGQGPELLVQFQDESVVDDSQLPKDRFSAERLKGVDSTLKIQPAELGDSAMYLCASSTRTGGYKNIQYFGAGTRLSVL.

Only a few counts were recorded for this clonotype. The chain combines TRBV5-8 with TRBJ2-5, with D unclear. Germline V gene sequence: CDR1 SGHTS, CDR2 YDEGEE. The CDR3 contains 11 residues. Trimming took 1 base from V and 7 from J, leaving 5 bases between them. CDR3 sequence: CASSLPVTQYF. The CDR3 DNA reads TGTGCCAGCAGCTTGCCCGTGACCCAGTACTTC.